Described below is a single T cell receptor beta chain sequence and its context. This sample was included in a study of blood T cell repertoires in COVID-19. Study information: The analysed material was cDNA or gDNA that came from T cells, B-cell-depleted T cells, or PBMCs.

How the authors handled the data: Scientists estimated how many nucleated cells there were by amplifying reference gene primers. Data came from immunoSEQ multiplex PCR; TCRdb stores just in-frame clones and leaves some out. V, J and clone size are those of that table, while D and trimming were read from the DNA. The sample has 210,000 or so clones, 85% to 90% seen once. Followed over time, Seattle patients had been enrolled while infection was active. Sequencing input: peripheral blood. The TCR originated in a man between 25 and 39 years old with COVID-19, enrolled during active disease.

The CDR3 DNA sequence: TGTGCCAGCAGCTTAGTTATTAGTACTGGAAACACCATATATTTT. It yields the protein CASSLVISTGNTIYF. The rearrangement joins TRBV7-2 to TRBJ1-3; no firm D call. Trimming removed 1 base at V and 2 bases at J, with 9 bases between. This CDR3 contains 15 residues. Germline values: CDR1 SGHTA, CDR2 FQGNSA.